These 5 T cell receptor beta chains were sequenced from one sample in a study of T cell responses to AZD1222 COVID-19 vaccine. Profiling relied on immunoSEQ multiplex PCR, and the TCRdb table lists in-frame clones only, not all of them. The profile shows 150,000 to 200,000 clones, 92% of them singletons. This sample comprised peripheral blood, obtained on day 0 of AZD1222 vaccination. The origin of the receptors is an adult in good health.

This chain links TRBV7-2 with TRBJ1-1; D gene ambiguous. This CDR3 has 11 amino acids. The V gene lost 1 base and the J gene lost 13 bases, with 10 bases spanning the gap. The germline gives CDR1 SGHTA, CDR2 FQGNSA. As DNA, the CDR3 is TGTGCCAGCAGCTTAGGACCGCAAGTTTTCTTT. Translated: CASSLGPQVFF.

The V and J genes are TRBV19 and TRBJ1-1; D is undetermined. The CDR3 covers 14 residues. The germline V gene encodes CDR1 LNHDA and CDR2 SQIVND (reference sequence). V lost 6 bases to trimming and J lost 4 bases, with 15 bases between them. The CDR3 nucleotides are TGTGCCAGTAGCGGCCCAGGTCTTAGCACTGAAGCTTTCTTT. It yields the protein CASSGPGLSTEAFF.

The rearrangement uses TRBV18 and TRBJ1-1; D is undetermined. The V gene lost 6 bases and the J gene lost 1 base, with 12 bases spanning the gap. Germline CDR1 KGHSH, CDR2 LQKENI. The CDR3 covers 14 residues. For the CDR3, the DNA is TGTGCCAGCTCTCTGGGAGTGGAGAACACTGAAGCTTTCTTT. The encoded protein is CASSLGVENTEAFF.

This chain uses TRBV11-1 with TRBJ1-1; D remains ambiguous. The germline V and J ends were trimmed by 5 bases and 4 bases, with 17 bases remaining between them. This CDR3 has 15 amino acids. Germline assignment: CDR1 SGHAT and CDR2 FQDESV (reference sequence). CDR3 in DNA: TGTGCCAGCAGCCCCCTCTTTATAGAGGGCACTGAAGCTTTCTTT. It translates to CASSPLFIEGTEAFF.

The rearrangement links TRBV9 to TRBJ1-3, with no clear D. The V gene's germline CDR1 is SGDLS and CDR2 YYNGEE. Trimming took off 3 bases at V and 3 bases at J, with 10 bases between the two ends. The CDR3 consists of 14 residues. CDR3 amino acids: CASSATGVGNTIYF. In DNA form, the CDR3 reads TGTGCCAGCAGCGCGACCGGGGTTGGAAACACCATATATTTT.